Presented here are 8 T cell receptor beta chains from one specimen sequenced in a study of T cell responses to AZD1222 COVID-19 vaccine. The data were produced by immunoSEQ multiplex PCR, yet TCRdb's version contains in-frame clones alone and is incomplete. The sample lists about 120,000 clones, roughly 90% occurring once. The specimen comprised peripheral blood, sampled on day 0 of AZD1222 vaccination. The receptors originated from an adult in good health.

The J gene is TRBJ1-5, the V gene TRBV28; D is ambiguous. CDR1 is MDHEN and CDR2 is SYDVKM in the germline V gene. This CDR3 has 14 amino acids. Trimming took off 4 bases at V and 0 bases at J, with 7 bases between the two ends. CDR3 sequence reads: CASSSGYSNQPQHF. Here the CDR3 DNA reads TGTGCCAGCAGTTCGGGATATAGCAATCAGCCCCAGCATTTT. Full variable domain (remainder filled in from reference TRBV28 and TRBJ1-5): DVKVTQSSRYLVKRTGEKVFLECVQDMDHENMFWYRQDPGLGLRLIYFSYDVKMKEKGDIPEGYSVSREKKERFSLILESASTNQTSMYLCASSSGYSNQPQHFGDGTRLSIL.

This sequence joins TRBV10-3 and TRBJ1-1; TRBD1 matches at 7 bases. Germline loops: CDR1 ENHRY, CDR2 SYGVKD. The CDR3 loop spans 16 amino acids. With 10 bases clipped from V and 3 bases from J, the junction kept 17 bases outside the gene matches. The CDR3 nucleotides read TGTGCCACGTCCCGGGGAGACAGGGTGGAGGACACTGAAGCTTTCTTT. This encodes CATSRGDRVEDTEAFF.

This clone was detected once. The chain employs TRBV6-5 and TRBJ1-2, with D possibly matching TRBD1 (6 bases). The length of the CDR3 is 15 residues. CDR1 and CDR2 (germline): MNHEY, SVGAGI. V was trimmed by 9 bases and J by 5 bases, leaving 22 bases between them. The CDR3 loop is CASLGKTDRFYGYTF. The CDR3 region has the DNA TGTGCCAGTCTGGGGAAAACCGACAGGTTTTATGGCTACACCTTC.

This clone has just a few counts. The rearrangement links TRBV5-1 to TRBJ1-1; D unclear. The germline gives CDR1 SGHRS, CDR2 YFSETQ. Trimming removed 4 bases at V and 1 base at J, with 14 bases between. The CDR3 sequence is 15 residues long. In nucleotides, the CDR3 is TGCGCCAGCAGCCCCACAGCAGAACCGAACACTGAAGCTTTCTTT. This gives the protein CASSPTAEPNTEAFF.

V gene TRBV14 combines with J gene TRBJ2-5, with D tentatively TRBD1 or TRBD2 (5 bases each). The germline gives CDR1 SGHDN, CDR2 FVKESK. V lost 4 bases and J 4 bases, leaving 13 bases between the germline ends. The CDR3 has 14 amino acids. CDR3 DNA sequence: TGTGCCAGCAGCCCAGGGTTGAGGGGAGAGACCCAGTACTTC. Encoded protein: CASSPGLRGETQYF.

This chain connects TRBV25-1 to TRBJ1-1; D remains unclear. Germline V gene sequence: CDR1 MGHDK, CDR2 SYGVNS. This CDR3 spans 13 amino acids. V shed 3 bases and J shed 5 bases, with 10 bases lying between them. The CDR3 nucleotides read TGTGCCAGCAGTGAGGGTGGGCGAACTGAAGCTTTCTTT. Its protein product is CASSEGGRTEAFF.

The chain combines TRBV19 with TRBJ1-4; D is ambiguous. Germline CDR1 reads LNHDA; CDR2 reads SQIVND (reference sequence). The CDR3 is 15 residues long. Trimming took off 8 bases at V and 5 bases at J, with 18 bases between the two ends. Here the CDR3 reads CASFNGEPLNEKLFF. In nucleotides, the CDR3 is TGTGCCAGTTTTAACGGGGAACCTCTAAATGAAAAACTGTTTTTT.

This clone was seen just once. V usage is TRBV28 and J usage is TRBJ1-1; 8 bases are a match to TRBD1. CDR1 is MDHEN, CDR2 SYDVKM, per germline. CDR3 length: 16 amino acids. Losses at the gene ends were 5 bases for V and 1 base for J; bases not matched to a gene: 9. Written as DNA, the CDR3 is TGTGCCAGCAGTAGTCAGGGGGCGCTGGGGAACACTGAAGCTTTCTTT. It codes for CASSSQGALGNTEAFF.